What follows is one TCR beta chain and its context. This record belongs to a study of control samples from healthy donors and cancer patients. Profiled with immunoSEQ multiplex PCR; TCRdb holds only in-frame clones, not every one. The sample records about 150,000 clones, about 94% being singletons. The sample comprised blood. This TCR was sampled from a man aged 35 to 55 in good health.

This CDR3 is CASSIAAGGRHSEAFF. The CDR3, as DNA: TGTGCCAGTAGTATAGCCGCGGGAGGGCGGCATTCAGAAGCTTTCTTT. The rearrangement joins TRBV19 to TRBJ1-1; D unresolved. Germline lookup yields CDR1 LNHDA and CDR2 SQIVND (reference sequence). V was pared by 1 base and J by 8 bases, with 20 bases between. This CDR3 has 16 amino acids.